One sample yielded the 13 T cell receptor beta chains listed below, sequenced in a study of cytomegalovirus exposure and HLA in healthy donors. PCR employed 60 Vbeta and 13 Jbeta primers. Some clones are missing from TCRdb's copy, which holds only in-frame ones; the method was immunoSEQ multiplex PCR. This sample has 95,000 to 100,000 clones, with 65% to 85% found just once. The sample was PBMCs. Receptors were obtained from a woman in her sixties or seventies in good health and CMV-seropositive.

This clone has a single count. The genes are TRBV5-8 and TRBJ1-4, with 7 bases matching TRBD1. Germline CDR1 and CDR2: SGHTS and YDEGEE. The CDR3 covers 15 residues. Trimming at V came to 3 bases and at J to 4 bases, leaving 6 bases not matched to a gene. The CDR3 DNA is TGTGCCAGCAGCTCAGGGACAGCCTTTAATGAAAAACTGTTTTTT. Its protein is CASSSGTAFNEKLFF.

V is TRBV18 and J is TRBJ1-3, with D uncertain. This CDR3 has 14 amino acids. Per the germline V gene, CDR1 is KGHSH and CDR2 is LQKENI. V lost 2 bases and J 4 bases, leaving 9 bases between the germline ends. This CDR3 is CASSPSAVGNTIYF. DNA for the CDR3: TGTGCCAGCTCACCAAGCGCCGTAGGAAACACCATATATTTT.

The CDR3 DNA sequence: TGTGCCACCAGCAGAGATAACACTGGAGGTGAAGCTTTCTTT. It codes for CATSRDNTGGEAFF. The chain is built from TRBV15 and TRBJ1-1, with D uncertain. Germline CDR1 and CDR2: LNHNV and YYDKDF (reference sequence). The CDR3 contains 14 residues. The ends were cut back, 0 bases at V and 7 bases at J, with 12 bases in the middle.

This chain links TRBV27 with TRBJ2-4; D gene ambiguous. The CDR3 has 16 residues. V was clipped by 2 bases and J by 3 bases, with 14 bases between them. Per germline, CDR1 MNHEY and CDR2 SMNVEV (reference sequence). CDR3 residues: CASSLHPATGKNIQYF. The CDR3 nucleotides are TGTGCCAGCAGTTTACACCCCGCCACCGGCAAAAACATTCAGTACTTC.

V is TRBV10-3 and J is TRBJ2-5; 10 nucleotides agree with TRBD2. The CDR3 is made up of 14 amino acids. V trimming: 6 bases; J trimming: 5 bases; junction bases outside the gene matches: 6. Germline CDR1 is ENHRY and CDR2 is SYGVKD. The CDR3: CAIREAGGDETQYF. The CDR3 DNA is TGTGCCATCAGAGAAGCGGGAGGGGATGAGACCCAGTACTTC.

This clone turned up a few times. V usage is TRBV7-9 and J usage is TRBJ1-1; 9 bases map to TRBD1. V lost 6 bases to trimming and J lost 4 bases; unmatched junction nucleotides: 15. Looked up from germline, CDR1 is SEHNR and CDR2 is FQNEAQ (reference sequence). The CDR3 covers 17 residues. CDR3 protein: CASRPRGLGTGITEAFF. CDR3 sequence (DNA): TGTGCCAGCAGGCCTAGGGGTTTAGGGACAGGGATCACTGAAGCTTTCTTT.

The CDR3 DNA reads as TGTGCCAGCAGCTTGGCGGCTCTCGGCCAGACTTACGAGCAGTACTTC. Its translation: CASSLAALGQTYEQYF. The rearrangement uses TRBV5-6 and TRBJ2-7; D remains ambiguous. Trimming took 0 bases from V and 4 from J, leaving 17 bases between them. This CDR3 spans 16 amino acids. Germline V gives CDR1 SGHDT, CDR2 YYEEEE. The complete variable domain, with remaining parts taken from reference TRBV5-6 and TRBJ2-7, reads DAGVTQSPTHLIKTRGQQVTLRCSPKSGHDTVSWYQQALGQGPQFIFQYYEEEERQRGNFPDRFSGHQFPNYSSELNVNALLLGDSALYLCASSLAALGQTYEQYFGPGTRLTVT.

The CDR3 here is CASSRRSLAGVSYEQYF. In DNA, the CDR3 is TGTGCCAGCAGCCGACGGTCCCTAGCGGGAGTATCCTACGAGCAGTACTTC. The rearrangement joins TRBV5-4 to TRBJ2-7, with 10 bases lining up with TRBD2. Per the germline V gene, CDR1 is SGHNT and CDR2 is YYREEE (reference sequence). J gave up 1 base and V 4 bases, and 11 bases lay outside the gene matches. This CDR3 comprises 17 residues. The full variable domain, in which reference TRBV5-4 and TRBJ2-7 provide the parts outside the CDR3, is ETGVTQSPTHLIKTRGQQVTLRCSSQSGHNTVSWYQQALGQGPQFIFQYYREEENGRGNFPPRFSGLQFPNYSSELNVNALELDDSALYLCASSRRSLAGVSYEQYFGPGTRLTVT.

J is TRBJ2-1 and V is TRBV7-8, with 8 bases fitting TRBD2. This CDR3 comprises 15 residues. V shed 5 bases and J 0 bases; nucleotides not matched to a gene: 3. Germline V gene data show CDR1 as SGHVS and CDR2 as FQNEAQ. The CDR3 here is CASSMSGSSYNEQFF. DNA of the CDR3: TGTGCCAGCAGCATGAGCGGGAGCTCCTACAATGAGCAGTTCTTC.

The CDR3 nucleotides are TGTGCCAGCAGTCCGACCGGGAGTTCTACGTTATTAAATGAAAAACTGTTTTTT. Translating it yields CASSPTGSSTLLNEKLFF. V usage is TRBV2 and J usage is TRBJ1-4; D is ambiguous. With 5 bases removed from V and 5 bases from J, the gap between germline ends came to 24 bases. CDR3 size: 18 residues. CDR1 SNHLY and CDR2 FYNNEI come from the germline V gene.

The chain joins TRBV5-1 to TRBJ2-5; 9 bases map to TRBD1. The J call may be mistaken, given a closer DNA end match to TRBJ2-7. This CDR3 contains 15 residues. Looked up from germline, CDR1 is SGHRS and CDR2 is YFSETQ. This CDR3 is CASSYRQGVNYEQYF. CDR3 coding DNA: TGCGCCAGCAGCTACCGACAGGGGGTAAACTACGAGCAGTACTTC.

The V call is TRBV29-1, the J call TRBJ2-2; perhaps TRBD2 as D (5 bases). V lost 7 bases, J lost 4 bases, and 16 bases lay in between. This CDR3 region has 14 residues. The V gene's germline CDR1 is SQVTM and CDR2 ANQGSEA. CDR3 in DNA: TGCAGCGCCAGACAAGCGGCGGCCACCGGGGAGCTGTTTTTT. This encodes CSARQAAATGELFF.

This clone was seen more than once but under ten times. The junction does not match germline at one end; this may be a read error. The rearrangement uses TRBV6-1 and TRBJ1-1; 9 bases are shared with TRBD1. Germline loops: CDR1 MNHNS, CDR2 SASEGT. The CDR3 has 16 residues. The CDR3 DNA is TGTGCCAGCAGTCAAGCTCTTAACAGGGGGCAAACTGAAGCTTTCTTT. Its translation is CASSQALNRGQTEAFF.